This T cell receptor beta chain came from a study of shared clonotypes between healthy human individuals. The data were produced by immunoSEQ multiplex PCR, yet TCRdb's version contains in-frame clones alone and is incomplete. The sample shows some 800,000 clones, around 92% of them seen only once. The naive CD8 subset, CD45RO-negative cells positively selected for CCR7, excluded terminally differentiated effector memory CD45RA+ cells. The origin of this receptor is a young man in good health. The sequencing sample was made of naive CD8+ T cells sorted from blood.

CDR3 nucleotides: TGCAGCGTCACAGGGCTCCAAGAGACCCAGTACTTC. As protein: CSVTGLQETQYF. V is TRBV29-1 and J is TRBJ2-5; perhaps TRBD1 as D (6 bases). The V end lost 6 bases, the J end lost 1 base, and 9 bases lay between the germline ends. This CDR3 spans 12 amino acids. Germline CDR1 reads SQVTM; CDR2 reads ANQGSEA.